The 7 T cell receptor beta chains listed next were all sequenced from one sample in a study of naive and memory T cell subsets. An equimolar mix of two oligonucleotides served as the beta constant-region primer for TRBC1 and TRBC2. Four rounds of PCR amplified the ligated cDNA using nested alpha and beta constant-region primers plus SP2. TCRdb re-called the UMI-ligation and nested PCR reads with MiXCR, one entry per CDR3 protein. The sample carries some 110,000 distinct CDR3 sequences, 35% to 40% recorded once. The sequenced sample consisted of central memory CD4+ T cells from blood. These receptors were collected from a human donor in good health.

This clonotype was counted between two and nine times. The chain recombines TRBV6-1 with TRBJ2-3; unclear D gene. CDR3 length equals 14 residues. V lost 2 bases and J 0 bases, leaving 6 bases between the germline ends. Germline V gene sequence: CDR1 MNHNS, CDR2 SASEGT. The CDR3 loop reads CASSEIPSTDTQYF. The CDR3 coding sequence is TGTGCCAGCAGTGAAATCCCTAGCACAGATACGCAGTATTTT.

The chain links TRBV14 to TRBJ2-6; TRBD1 might be the D (5 bases). CDR3 length: 16 residues. V was cut by 1 base and J by 0 bases, with 7 bases left in between. The germline V gene encodes CDR1 SGHDN and CDR2 FVKESK. CDR3: CASSQGGFSGANVLTF. CDR3 bases: TGTGCCAGCAGCCAAGGGGGCTTCTCTGGGGCCAACGTCCTGACTTTC.

The gene calls are TRBV2 and TRBJ2-6, with 8 nucleotides matching TRBD1. CDR1 and CDR2 from the germline V gene are SNHLY and FYNNEI. The CDR3 sequence is 17 residues long. With V trimmed by 6 bases and J by 0 bases, 7 bases remained unmatched. CDR3 in amino acids: CASRAGTGVSGANVLTF. CDR3 sequence (DNA): TGTGCCAGCAGGGCCGGGACAGGTGTCTCTGGGGCCAACGTCCTGACTTTC.

The CDR3 sequence: CASSVEGVLSYNEQFF. In nucleotides, the CDR3 is TGTGCCAGCAGCGTAGAAGGGGTCTTGTCCTACAATGAGCAGTTCTTC. J is TRBJ2-1 and V is TRBV9; D is perhaps TRBD1 (5 bases). Germline V CDR1 and CDR2: SGDLS, YYNGEE. The CDR3 extends over 16 amino acids. V lost 0 bases and J 1 base, leaving 11 bases between the germline ends.

The V call is TRBV28, the J call TRBJ1-5; no clear D. This CDR3 has 17 residues. Trimming took 2 bases from V and 0 from J, leaving 14 bases between them. Germline lookup yields CDR1 MDHEN and CDR2 SYDVKM. The CDR3 loop reads CASSLVRVWNSNQPQHF. In DNA, the CDR3 is TGTGCCAGCAGTTTAGTCCGGGTTTGGAATAGCAATCAGCCCCAGCATTTT.

This sequence joins TRBV6-2 or TRBV6-3 and TRBJ2-1; 8 bases are a match to TRBD2. V lost 6 bases and J lost 7; bases outside the gene matches: 14. This CDR3 is built from 16 residues. Germline V lookup: CDR1 MNHEY, CDR2 SVGEGT. CDR3 in amino acids: CASRRSGTSLGNEQFF. CDR3 in DNA: TGTGCCAGCAGGAGGTCCGGGACTAGTCTTGGAAATGAGCAGTTCTTC.

This clonotype was seen ten or more times. The CDR3 loop is CARRDFYNEQFF. The DNA for the CDR3 is TGTGCCCGCAGGGACTTCTACAATGAGCAGTTCTTC. The V and J genes are TRBV30 and TRBJ2-1; possibly TRBD2 for D (6 bases). Trimming removed 8 bases at V and 3 bases at J, with 11 bases between. The CDR3 length is 12 residues. Germline V gene data show CDR1 as GTSNPN and CDR2 as SVGIG (reference sequence).